The 32 T cell receptor beta chains in this list originate from one sample, sequenced in a study of cytomegalovirus exposure and HLA in healthy donors. The PCR made use of 60 Vbeta and 13 Jbeta primers. Profiled with immunoSEQ multiplex PCR; TCRdb holds only in-frame clones, not every one. The sample lists 100,000 to 150,000 clones; 70% to 90% were seen once. Input material: PBMCs. All receptors derive from a woman aged 40 to 50 in good health and CMV-seropositive.

The chain carries TRBV27 and TRBJ2-1, with 7 bases lining up with TRBD2. With V trimmed by 8 bases and J by 4 bases, 8 bases remained unmatched. Germline V gives CDR1 MNHEY, CDR2 SMNVEV (reference sequence). This CDR3 region has 14 residues. The CDR3 loop reads CASRGLVQYNEQFF. The CDR3 nucleotides are TGTGCCAGCCGTGGACTAGTTCAATACAATGAGCAGTTCTTC.

A note on this clone: This sample includes further DNA sequences coding for the same CDR3. The V call is TRBV11-1, the J call TRBJ2-5, with 7 bases matching TRBD1. With V trimmed by 0 bases and J by 4 bases, 5 bases remained unmatched. Germline V CDR1 and CDR2: SGHAT, FQDESV (reference sequence). This CDR3 comprises 15 residues. CDR3 residues: CASSLALTGRETQYF. The DNA for the CDR3 is TGTGCCAGCAGCTTAGCGCTGACAGGGAGAGAGACCCAGTACTTC.

This chain uses TRBV5-4 with TRBJ2-7, with 7 bases matching TRBD2. The germline V gene encodes CDR1 SGHNT and CDR2 YYREEE (reference sequence). The CDR3 consists of 14 residues. The junction had 0 bases not matched to a gene; V was cut back by 0 bases and J by 0 bases. CDR3 coding DNA: TGTGCCAGCAGCTTGGAGCGGGGCTCCTACGAGCAGTACTTC. Protein product: CASSLERGSYEQYF.

The chain carries TRBV9 and TRBJ1-3; tentative D call: TRBD1 (5 bases). Trimming took 4 bases from V and 0 from J, leaving 14 bases between them. CDR3 length: 16 residues. CDR1 SGDLS and CDR2 YYNGEE come from the germline V gene. The CDR3 DNA sequence: TGTGCCAGCAGCCCCCACCTGACAGTCTCTGGAAACACCATATATTTT. Its translation: CASSPHLTVSGNTIYF.

Only one count was recorded for this clone. This rearrangement joins TRBV27 to TRBJ2-2; TRBD1 matches 9 bases. The V segment lost 7 bases and the J segment 4 bases; nucleotides outside the gene matches: 7. Germline V CDR1 and CDR2: MNHEY, SMNVEV (reference sequence). The CDR3 contains 15 residues. CDR3 sequence reads: CASTSTGGATGELFF. The DNA for the CDR3 is TGTGCCAGCACTTCGACAGGGGGTGCCACCGGGGAGCTGTTTTTT.

CDR3 loop: CASSLEGAQPQHF. DNA of the CDR3: TGTGCCAGCAGCTTGGAGGGGGCGCAGCCCCAGCATTTT. V is TRBV7-9 and J is TRBJ1-5, with 7 nucleotides matching TRBD1. The germline V gene has CDR1 SEHNR and CDR2 FQNEAQ (reference sequence). The length of the CDR3 is 13 residues. The junction had 3 bases not matched to a gene; V was cut back by 3 bases and J by 7 bases.

This clone was seen only a few times. The chain carries TRBV7-9 and TRBJ2-1, with 9 bases matching TRBD1. This CDR3 is built from 16 residues. With 3 bases clipped from V and 8 bases from J, the junction kept 11 bases outside the gene matches. CDR1 and CDR2 from the germline V gene are SEHNR and FQNEAQ (reference sequence). This CDR3 is CASSFKRGTGNDEQFF. For the CDR3, the DNA is TGTGCCAGCAGCTTCAAACGCGGGACAGGGAACGATGAGCAGTTCTTC.

The chain joins TRBV5-6 to TRBJ2-2; D ambiguous. The CDR3 contains 16 residues. Trimming removed 0 bases at V and 0 bases at J, with 9 bases between. CDR1 is SGHDT and CDR2 is YYEEEE in the germline V gene. CDR3 bases: TGTGCCAGCAGCTTGGTTTTAGCAACGAACACCGGGGAGCTGTTTTTT. As protein: CASSLVLATNTGELFF.

The chain combines TRBV27 with TRBJ2-1, with 8 bases aligning to TRBD1. Per the germline V gene, CDR1 is MNHEY and CDR2 is SMNVEV (reference sequence). This CDR3 has 14 amino acids. V gave up 6 bases and J gave up 6 bases; unmatched junction bases: 7. The CDR3 reads CASRRTGTLNEQFF. CDR3 DNA: TGTGCCAGCAGACGGACAGGGACTCTCAATGAGCAGTTCTTC.

V is TRBV19 and J is TRBJ1-5; weak D call: TRBD1 (5 bases). V lost 5 bases and J 7 bases, leaving 9 bases between the germline ends. The germline V gene encodes CDR1 LNHDA and CDR2 SQIVND (reference sequence). CDR3 length: 12 residues. Here the CDR3 DNA reads TGTGCCAGTAGTCAGGGTGACCAGCCCCAGCATTTT. Amino acid sequence: CASSQGDQPQHF.

The J gene is TRBJ1-6, the V gene TRBV2; TRBD1 agrees at 9 bases. Trimming removed 5 bases from V and 6 bases from J; junction bases left unmatched: 5. The CDR3 is 15 amino acids. CDR1 is SNHLY, CDR2 FYNNEI, per germline. For the CDR3, the DNA is TGTGCCAGCAGTCAACAGGGGGCGGGTAATTCACCCCTCCACTTT. As protein: CASSQQGAGNSPLHF.

V and J are TRBV7-9 and TRBJ2-7, with 7 bases lining up with TRBD2. The V and J ends lost 2 bases and 7 bases, in that order; junction bases with no gene match: 11. CDR1 is SEHNR, CDR2 FQNEAQ, per germline (reference sequence). The CDR3 totals 15 residues. The CDR3 nucleotides read TGTGCCAGCAGCTTAAAATTCGGCGCTAGCGGTGAGCAGTACTTC. This translates into CASSLKFGASGEQYF.

This clone was recorded a few times. The CDR3 loop reads CASSAGLAGGGGYNEQFF. The DNA of the CDR3 is TGTGCCAGCAGCGCGGGACTAGCGGGAGGGGGGGGGTACAATGAGCAGTTCTTC. The V call is TRBV9, the J call TRBJ2-1; 16 bases fit TRBD2. Germline V lookup: CDR1 SGDLS, CDR2 YYNGEE. This CDR3 comprises 18 residues. After removal of 3 bases from V and 4 bases from J, the junction contained 7 bases not matched to a gene.

The rearrangement joins TRBV7-3 to TRBJ2-1, with D perhaps TRBD1 (5 bases). Germline CDR1 SGHTA, CDR2 FQGTGA. This CDR3 is built from 14 residues. V lost 5 bases and J 1 base, leaving 9 bases between the germline ends. The CDR3 bases are TGTGCCAGCAGCCACAGGTCTTCCTACAATGAGCAGTTCTTC. Amino acid sequence: CASSHRSSYNEQFF.

V gene TRBV5-4 combines with J gene TRBJ2-2; TRBD2 is a possible D gene (7 bases). The CDR3 is 16 residues long. The V gene's germline CDR1 is SGHNT and CDR2 YYREEE (reference sequence). Trimming left V 7 bases short and J 5 bases short, with 21 bases between. CDR3 region: CASSQGGGQRTGELFF. As DNA, the CDR3 is TGTGCCAGCTCCCAAGGGGGGGGGCAGAGGACCGGGGAGCTGTTTTTT.

The gene calls are TRBV2 and TRBJ2-1; D perhaps matches TRBD2 (5 bases). This CDR3 comprises 14 residues. V lost 4 bases to trimming and J lost 0 bases, with 7 bases between them. Germline V CDR1 and CDR2: SNHLY, FYNNEI. This CDR3 is CASSVASSYNEQFF. The CDR3 nucleotides are TGTGCCAGCAGTGTAGCGAGCTCCTACAATGAGCAGTTCTTC.

This chain links TRBV5-4 with TRBJ1-1; tentatively, D is TRBD1 (6 bases). Deletions cut 2 bases from V and 1 base from J, with 12 bases between. Germline V gives CDR1 SGHNT, CDR2 YYREEE (reference sequence). The CDR3 loop spans 15 amino acids. The CDR3 reads CASSFSGAANTEAFF. The CDR3 bases are TGTGCCAGCAGCTTTTCAGGGGCGGCGAACACTGAAGCTTTCTTT.

In its sample, this clone was seen a few times. The chain joins TRBV5-1 to TRBJ2-3; 7 nucleotides line up with TRBD1. The CDR3 loop spans 16 amino acids. Germline lookup yields CDR1 SGHRS and CDR2 YFSETQ. Unmatched junction bases numbered 10, after V lost 4 bases and J lost 2 bases. CDR3 bases: TGCGCCAGCAGCCTAACTGGGACAGCCATCACAGATACGCAGTATTTT. Its translation: CASSLTGTAITDTQYF.

The chain joins TRBV7-9 to TRBJ2-7; 12 bases agree with TRBD2. The V gene end was trimmed by 6 bases and the J gene end by 1 base; junction bases not matched to a gene: 4. Germline values: CDR1 SEHNR, CDR2 FQNEAQ (reference sequence). CDR3 length: 15 amino acids. This chain's CDR3 is CASRLAGGISYEQYF. CDR3 DNA sequence: TGTGCCAGCAGACTAGCGGGAGGCATATCCTACGAGCAGTACTTC. Together with reference TRBV7-9 and TRBJ2-7, the CDR3 gives the full variable domain: DTGVSQNPRHKITKRGQNVTFRCDPISEHNRLYWYRQTLGQGPEFLTYFQNEAQLEKSRLLSDRFSAERPKGSFSTLEIQRTEQGDSAMYLCASRLAGGISYEQYFGPGTRLTVT.

This clone was seen only once. The chain has TRBV18 and TRBJ1-1; 9 nucleotides align to TRBD1. Germline lookup yields CDR1 KGHSH and CDR2 LQKENI. This CDR3 has 14 amino acids. Unmatched junction bases numbered 6, after V lost 4 bases and J lost 6 bases. The CDR3 loop is CASSLGQGSAEAFF. The CDR3 coding sequence is TGTGCCAGCTCACTCGGACAGGGGAGCGCTGAAGCTTTCTTT.

The chain joins TRBV28 to TRBJ1-1; 8 bases are shared with TRBD1. Germline-derived CDR1 and CDR2 are MDHEN and SYDVKM. This CDR3 has 13 residues. Losses at the gene ends were 6 bases for V and 4 bases for J; bases not matched to a gene: 4. Written as DNA, the CDR3 is TGTGCCAGCAGCTCGACAGGGGCCACTGAAGCTTTCTTT. This codes for CASSSTGATEAFF.

V usage is TRBV5-1 and J usage is TRBJ2-3, with a possible D match to TRBD1 (6 bases). Per germline, CDR1 SGHRS and CDR2 YFSETQ. This CDR3 region has 14 residues. V lost 4 bases and J lost 6, with 15 bases in between. This chain's CDR3 is CASSQTQGVDTQYF. The CDR3 DNA sequence: TGCGCCAGCAGCCAAACACAGGGCGTGGATACGCAGTATTTT.

The rearrangement links TRBV18 to TRBJ1-3; 7 bases are shared with TRBD1. CDR3 length: 15 residues. Germline CDR1 reads KGHSH; CDR2 reads LQKENI. With V trimmed by 3 bases and J by 4 bases, 6 bases remained unmatched. The CDR3 nucleotides are TGTGCCAGCTCACCCGTGACAGGGTTCGGAAACACCATATATTTT. This translates into CASSPVTGFGNTIYF.

This sequence joins TRBV19 and TRBJ2-1; 7 positions match TRBD1. V lost 8 bases to trimming and J lost 12 bases; unmatched junction nucleotides: 4. The CDR3 runs 10 residues. Germline values: CDR1 LNHDA, CDR2 SQIVND (reference sequence). The CDR3 bases are TGTGCCAGTTCCGACAGGGTGCAGTTCTTC. The encoded protein is CASSDRVQFF. The full variable domain, completed using reference TRBV19 and TRBJ2-1, is DGGITQSPKYLFRKEGQNVTLSCEQNLNHDAMYWYRQDPGQGLRLIYYSQIVNDFQKGDIAEGYSVSREKKESFPLTVTSAQKNPTAFYLCASSDRVQFFGPGTRLTVL.

The chain uses TRBV5-1 and TRBJ2-7; 9 positions agree with TRBD1. The CDR3 runs 15 residues. CDR1 and CDR2 (germline): SGHRS, YFSETQ. With 4 bases clipped from V and 3 bases from J, the junction kept 8 bases outside the gene matches. The CDR3: CASSPGDRVVYEQYF. CDR3 DNA: TGCGCCAGCAGCCCGGGGGACAGGGTCGTCTACGAGCAGTACTTC. Using reference TRBV5-1 and TRBJ2-7 for the parts outside the CDR3, the full variable domain is KAGVTQTPRYLIKTRGQQVTLSCSPISGHRSVSWYQQTPGQGLQFLFEYFSETQRNKGNFPGRFSGRQFSNSRSEMNVSTLELGDSALYLCASSPGDRVVYEQYFGPGTRLTVT.

V is TRBV27 and J is TRBJ2-7; no definite D call. V was cut by 3 bases and J by 0 bases, with 6 bases left in between. The CDR3 is 13 amino acids. Germline CDR1 and CDR2: MNHEY and SMNVEV (reference sequence). CDR3 region: CASSFASSYEQYF. CDR3 nucleotide sequence: TGTGCCAGCAGTTTCGCTAGCTCCTACGAGCAGTACTTC.

The gene calls are TRBV15 and TRBJ2-3; D perhaps matches TRBD2 (5 bases). Germline CDR1 reads LNHNV; CDR2 reads YYDKDF (reference sequence). The CDR3 has 19 residues. Trimming removed 8 bases at V and 2 bases at J, with 29 bases between. CDR3 residues: CATALGVRASSDFTDTQYF. CDR3 nucleotides: TGTGCCACCGCTCTGGGAGTCCGCGCTAGTTCCGATTTCACAGATACGCAGTATTTT.

V and J are TRBV9 and TRBJ2-7, with TRBD2 matching 8 bases. With V trimmed by 3 bases and J by 6 bases, 11 bases remained unmatched. The CDR3 runs 15 residues. Germline V gene data show CDR1 as SGDLS and CDR2 as YYNGEE. As DNA, the CDR3 is TGTGCCAGCAGCGAAAGAGGAGGACTAGCTGGCGAGCAGTACTTC. It specifies CASSERGGLAGEQYF.

The V call is TRBV7-9, the J call TRBJ2-7, with TRBD2 matching 7 bases. The CDR3 has 15 residues. Germline CDR1 is SEHNR and CDR2 is FQNEAQ (reference sequence). The ends lost 5 bases at V and 2 bases at J; junction bases unmatched: 9. CDR3 coding DNA: TGTGCCAGCAGCCCCCCTACTAGCGCCACCTACGAGCAGTACTTC. It is translated as CASSPPTSATYEQYF.

The V call is TRBV11-2, the J call TRBJ2-7, with 8 bases that match TRBD1. J gave up 0 bases and V 0 bases, and 7 bases lay outside the gene matches. There are 17 residues in the CDR3. Looked up from germline, CDR1 is SGHAT and CDR2 is FQNNGV. This CDR3 reads CASSLESSGGASYEQYF. CDR3 nucleotides: TGTGCCAGCAGCTTAGAATCGTCAGGGGGCGCCTCCTACGAGCAGTACTTC.

This clone is a singleton in its sample. The chain joins TRBV2 to TRBJ2-7, with D possibly TRBD1 on 6 matching bases. Germline-derived CDR1 and CDR2 are SNHLY and FYNNEI. V lost 0 bases, J lost 4 bases, and 10 bases lay in between. This CDR3 has 14 amino acids. The DNA of the CDR3 is TGTGCCAGCAGTGAAGCAGCAGGGGAGTACGAGCAGTACTTC. Residues: CASSEAAGEYEQYF.

V and J are TRBV5-4 and TRBJ1-1; tentatively, D is TRBD1 (5 bases). The V end lost 5 bases, the J end lost 5 bases, and 16 bases lay between the germline ends. Germline-derived CDR1 and CDR2 are SGHNT and YYREEE (reference sequence). This CDR3 region has 14 residues. CDR3 sequence: CASRIGGGWTEAFF. In DNA, the CDR3 is TGTGCCAGCAGGATCGGGGGTGGATGGACTGAAGCTTTCTTT.